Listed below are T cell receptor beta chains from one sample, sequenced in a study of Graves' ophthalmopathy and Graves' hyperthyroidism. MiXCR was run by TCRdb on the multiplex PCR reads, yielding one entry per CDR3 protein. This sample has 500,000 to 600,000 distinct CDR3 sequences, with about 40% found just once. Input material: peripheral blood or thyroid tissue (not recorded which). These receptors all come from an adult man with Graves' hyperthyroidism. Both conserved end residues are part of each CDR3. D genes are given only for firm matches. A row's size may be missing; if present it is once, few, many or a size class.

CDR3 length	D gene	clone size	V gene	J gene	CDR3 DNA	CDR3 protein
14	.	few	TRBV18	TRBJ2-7	TGTGCCAGCTCACCACCGGCGGGGGCCATGCGGCAGTACTTC	CASSPPAGAMRQYF
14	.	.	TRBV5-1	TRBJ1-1	TGCGCCAGCAGCTTGGCCACGGGTGCACGGGAGCAGTTCTTT	CASSLATGAREQFF
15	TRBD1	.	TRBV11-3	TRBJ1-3	TGTGCCAGCAGCCGAACAGGGGAGAGGGGAAACACCATATATTTT	CASSRTGERGNTIYF
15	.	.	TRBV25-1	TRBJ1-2	TGTGCCAGCCTCTACCGGGGGGGGGTTAGCTATGGCTACACCTTC	CASLYRGGVSYGYTF
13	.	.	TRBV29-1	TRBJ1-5	TGCAGCGTTGGGAGGGGCACAAATCAGCCCCAGCATTTT	CSVGRGTNQPQHF
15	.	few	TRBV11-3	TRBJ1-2	TGTGCCAGCAGCTGGGGTAGGGGATCTAACTATGGCTACACCTTC	CASSWGRGSNYGYTF
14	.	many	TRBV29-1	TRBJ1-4	TGCAGCGTTGAAGATCGGCAGGGGAGTGAAAAACTGTTTTTT	CSVEDRQGSEKLFF
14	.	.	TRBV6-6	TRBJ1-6	TGTGCCAGCGTACAGGGACGGACCTTCTCACCCCTCCACTTT	CASVQGRTFSPLHF
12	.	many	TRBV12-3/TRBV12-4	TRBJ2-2	TGTGCCAGCAGACAGGGTGCCAGGGAGCTGTTTTTT	CASRQGARELFF
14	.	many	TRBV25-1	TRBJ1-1	TGTGCCAGCAGTTTGCGCCCGATGAACACTGAAGCTTTCTTT	CASSLRPMNTEAFF
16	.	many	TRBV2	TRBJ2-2	TGTGCCAGCATAAAAACAGGGGCGGGGGCCACCGGGGAGCTGTTTTTT	CASIKTGAGATGELFF
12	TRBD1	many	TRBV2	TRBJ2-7	TGTGCCAGCGGGACAGGGGTGTACGAGCAGTACTTC	CASGTGVYEQYF
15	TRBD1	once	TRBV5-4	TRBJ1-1	TGTGCCAGCAGCCGGACAGGGGGAAGGAACACTGAAGCTTTCTTT	CASSRTGGRNTEAFF
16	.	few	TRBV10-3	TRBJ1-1	TGTGCCATCGGGGGGAGCCGGGACGGAGCGAACACTGAAGCTTTCTTT	CAIGGSRDGANTEAFF
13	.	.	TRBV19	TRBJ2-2	TGTGCCATAGGGTATCCTCTCACCGGGGAGCTGTTTTTT	CAIGYPLTGELFF
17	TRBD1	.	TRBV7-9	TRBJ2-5	TGTGCCAGCAGCTTAAGACAGGGAATAGCGAGGGGGGAGACCCAGTACTTC	CASSLRQGIARGETQYF
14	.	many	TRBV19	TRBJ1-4	TGTGCCAGTAGACTACAGGGAGCGCGTGAAAAACTGCTTTTT	CASRLQGAREKLLF
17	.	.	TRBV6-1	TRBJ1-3	TGTGCCAGCAGTTACTCGCCTATGGGGATACCTGGAAACACCATATATTTT	CASSYSPMGIPGNTIYF
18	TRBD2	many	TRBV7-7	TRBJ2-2	TGTGCTAGCAGCTTAGCGGGGATACCGTTCGCGAACACCGGGGAGCTGTTTTTT	CASSLAGIPFANTGELFF
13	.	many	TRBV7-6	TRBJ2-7	TGTGCCAGCAGCTTAATGGGAGAGGACGAGCAGTACTTC	CASSLMGEDEQYF
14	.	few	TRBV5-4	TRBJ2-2	TGTGCCAGCAGCTTCCAAGAGAACACCGGGGAGCTGTTTTTT	CASSFQENTGELFF
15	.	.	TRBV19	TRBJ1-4	TGTGCCAGTACCAAGACTTCCAGGGTAGAAGAAAAACTGTTTTTT	CASTKTSRVEEKLFF
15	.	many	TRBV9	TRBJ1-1	TGTGCCAGCAGCGTAGTTGGGGGAGACAACACTGAAGCTTTCTTT	CASSVVGGDNTEAFF
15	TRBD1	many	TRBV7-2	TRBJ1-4	TGTGCCAGCAGCTGGGGACAGGGACCGGGTGAAAAACTGTTTTTT	CASSWGQGPGEKLFF
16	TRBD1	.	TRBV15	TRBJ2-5	TGTGCCACCAGCGATCCGGGACAGGGGGGGCAAGAGACCCAGTACTTC	CATSDPGQGGQETQYF
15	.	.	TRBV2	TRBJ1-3	TGTGCCAGCAGGGACAGAGACTACTCTGGAAACACCATATATTTT	CASRDRDYSGNTIYF
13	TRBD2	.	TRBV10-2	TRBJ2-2	TGCGCCGGAAGCGGGGTGAACACCGGGGAGCTGTTTTTT	CAGSGVNTGELFF
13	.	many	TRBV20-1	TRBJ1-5	TGCAGTGCCCGCAGGGGTCAGGATCAGCCCCAGCATTTT	CSARRGQDQPQHF
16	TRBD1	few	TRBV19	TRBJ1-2	TGTGCCAGTAGACCGGGACAGGGTGTAAGGGGCTATGGCTACACCTTC	CASRPGQGVRGYGYTF
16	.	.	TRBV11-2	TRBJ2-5	TGTGCCAGCAGTTACTCGAGAGGGGCCGGGTGGGAGACCCAGTACTTC	CASSYSRGAGWETQYF
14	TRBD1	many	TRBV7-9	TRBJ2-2	TGTGCCAGCAGCCCCGACAGGGGAGGTGCGGAGCTGTTTTTT	CASSPDRGGAELFF
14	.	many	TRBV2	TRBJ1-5	TGTGCCAGCAGTGGGCCACAGGGTGGTCAGCCCCAGCATTTT	CASSGPQGGQPQHF
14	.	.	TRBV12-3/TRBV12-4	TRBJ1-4	TGTGCCAGCAGTTTGGTAACCGAGAGGGGATTACTGTTTTTT	CASSLVTERGLLFF
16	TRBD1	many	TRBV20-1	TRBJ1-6	TGCAGTACACAGGGGCTCTCAAGCTCCTATAATTCACCCCTCCACTTT	CSTQGLSSSYNSPLHF
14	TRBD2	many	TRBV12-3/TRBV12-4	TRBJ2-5	TGTGCCAGCAGTCAATTTTCGGGGGGGCAGACCCAGTACTTC	CASSQFSGGQTQYF
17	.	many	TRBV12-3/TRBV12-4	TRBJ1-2	TGTGCCAGCAGTTCCCAGACAGGTGACCGTACTAACTATGGCTACACCTTC	CASSSQTGDRTNYGYTF
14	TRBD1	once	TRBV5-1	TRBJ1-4	TGCGCCAGCAGCTCCGGGACAGGTGGAGAAAAACTGGTTTTT	CASSSGTGGEKLVF
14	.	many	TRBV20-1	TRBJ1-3	TGCAGTGCTTCGGCAGTTCATGGAAGCAACACCATATATTTT	CSASAVHGSNTIYF
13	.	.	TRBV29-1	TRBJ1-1	TGCAGCGTTGCCAGGGTAGGGAGCACTGAAGCTTTCTTT	CSVARVGSTEAFF
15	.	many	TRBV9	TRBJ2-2	TGTGCCAGCAGCGTCGGGGGCAGGGGCACCGGGGAGCTGTTTTTT	CASSVGGRGTGELFF
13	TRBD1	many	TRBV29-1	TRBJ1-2	TGCAGCGTTAGCCCGACAGGGAACTATGGCTACACCTTC	CSVSPTGNYGYTF
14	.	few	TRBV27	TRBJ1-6	TGTGCCAGCAGTTTTTTCATAAGCAATTCACCCCTCCACTTT	CASSFFISNSPLHF
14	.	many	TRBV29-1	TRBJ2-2	TGCAGCGTTGACATAGTCTCCGGGGCCGGGGAGCTGTTTTTT	CSVDIVSGAGELFF